The clone carrying this T cell receptor beta chain has just one count. The assay was immunoSEQ multiplex PCR, and TCRdb's table has in-frame clones only and misses some. Seen here are 70,000 to 95,000 clones, over 80% observed once, and the top ten hold about 3.9%. This sample is drawn from a study of T cell changes during pregnancy in multiple sclerosis. Germline V CDR1 and CDR2: SGHTA, FQGTGA. CDR3 length: 14 amino acids. V shed 7 bases and J 5 bases; nucleotides not matched to a gene: 6. The receptor comes from a female donor with multiple sclerosis, enrolled in a pregnancy study. The V gene is TRBV7-3, the J gene TRBJ2-1, with 9 nucleotides matching TRBD2. This specimen consisted of peripheral blood, obtained in the first trimester of pregnancy. The CDR3 is CASNLAGRDNEQFF. CDR3 DNA sequence: TGTGCCAGCAACCTAGCGGGGAGAGACAATGAGCAGTTCTTC.